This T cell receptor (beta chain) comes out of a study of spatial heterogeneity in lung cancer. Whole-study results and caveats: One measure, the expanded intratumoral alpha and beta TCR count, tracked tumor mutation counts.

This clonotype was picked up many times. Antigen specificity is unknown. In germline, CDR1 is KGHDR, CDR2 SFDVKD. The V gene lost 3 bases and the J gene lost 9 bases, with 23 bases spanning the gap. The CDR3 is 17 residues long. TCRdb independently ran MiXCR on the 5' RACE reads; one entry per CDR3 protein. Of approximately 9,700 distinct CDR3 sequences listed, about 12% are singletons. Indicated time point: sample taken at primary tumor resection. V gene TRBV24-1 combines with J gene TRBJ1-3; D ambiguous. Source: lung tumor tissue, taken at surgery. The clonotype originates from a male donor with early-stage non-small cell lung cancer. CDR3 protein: CATSDVRYRNRYVTIYF. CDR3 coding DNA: TGTGCCACCAGTGATGTCCGATACCGCAATCGGTACGTCACCATATATTTT.